The clone carrying this TCR beta chain occurred a few times. Its antigen remains unknown. A single record per CDR3 protein comes from TCRdb applying MiXCR to the reads. Among about 52,000 distinct CDR3 sequences listed, around 20% were seen once. This sample is drawn from a study of T cell repertoires in cytomegalovirus infection. About the research overall: As its CMV epitopes, the study selected recently identified HLA-C-restricted and well-studied HLA-B-restricted targets. Indications came from public TCR beta signatures; they pointed to CMV infection and to a matching HLA type. The study, taken as a whole, reports: What dominated the ex vivo response were HLA-C-restricted CMV-specific TCR beta clonotypes. Cumulative public TCR beta family frequency identified CMV carriers with the relevant HLA.

This CDR3 comprises 15 residues. Germline lookup yields CDR1 SGHVS and CDR2 FNYEAQ. V trimming: 5 bases; J trimming: 0 bases; junction bases outside the gene matches: 7. The sample in question was CD8+ T cells from cultured PBMCs, obtained from culture after CMV antigen stimulation. The chain employs TRBV7-6 and TRBJ2-7, with 7 bases lining up with TRBD1. This TCR was recovered from a human donor in good health (CMV status not recorded). Some clones in this sample may be carry-over from other donors' samples. CDR3 residues: CASSVAGGSSYEQYF. In DNA, the CDR3 is TGTGCCAGCAGCGTGGCAGGGGGTTCCTCCTACGAGCAGTACTTC.